One and the same sample provided the 19 T cell receptor beta chains below, sequenced in a study of cytomegalovirus exposure and HLA in healthy donors. This PCR relied on a set of 60 Vbeta primers and 13 Jbeta primers. Assay used: immunoSEQ multiplex PCR; TCRdb lists only in-frame clones, some missing. Among roughly 160,000 clones listed, around 84% were seen once. Sequencing was performed on PBMCs. Receptors were obtained from a man aged 25-45 years in good health and CMV-seropositive.

This clone occurred once. The chain combines TRBV4-2 with TRBJ2-2, with D maybe TRBD2 (5 bases). The CDR3 runs to 13 residues. V gave up 2 bases and J gave up 4 bases, with 5 bases separating them. Germline loops: CDR1 LGHNA, CDR2 YNFKEQ. CDR3 protein: CASSQLATGELFF. The CDR3 region has the DNA TGTGCCAGCAGCCAACTAGCCACCGGGGAGCTGTTTTTT.

On this clone: Additional DNA sequences in this sample encode the identical CDR3. The chain employs TRBV9 and TRBJ2-1; 9 bases agree with TRBD2. The CDR3 is 15 amino acids. Germline CDR1 is SGDLS and CDR2 is YYNGEE. V gave up 2 bases and J gave up 4 bases; unmatched junction bases: 4. CDR3 amino acids: CASSVSGSRYNEQFF. CDR3 bases: TGTGCCAGCAGCGTTAGCGGGAGCAGGTACAATGAGCAGTTCTTC.

This chain joins TRBV7-8 and TRBJ2-4; D not certain. The germline gives CDR1 SGHVS, CDR2 FQNEAQ. The CDR3 extends over 14 amino acids. Trimming cost V 1 base and J 0 bases, with 4 bases left between them. The CDR3 coding sequence is TGTGCCAGCAGCTTAGATCTAGCCAAAAACATTCAGTACTTC. As protein: CASSLDLAKNIQYF.

The chain carries TRBV7-6 and TRBJ2-5; 14 bases align to TRBD2. The assigned J gene may be wrong: the sequence end matches TRBJ2-7 better. Germline lookup yields CDR1 SGHVS and CDR2 FNYEAQ. The CDR3 extends over 15 amino acids. The chain's CDR3 is CASSRGLAGVYEQYF. The CDR3 DNA reads as TGTGCCAGCAGCCGGGGACTAGCGGGAGTCTACGAGCAGTACTTC.

The CDR3 DNA sequence: TGTGCCATCAGTGAGTGGGAGACGGAGACCCAGTACTTC. Translating gives CAISEWETETQYF. V usage is TRBV10-3 and J usage is TRBJ2-5, with D tentatively TRBD2 (5 bases). This CDR3 is built from 13 residues. Germline CDR1 and CDR2: ENHRY and SYGVKD. V was pared by 1 base and J by 5 bases, with 8 bases between.

CDR3 region: CASSLGPVPYEQYV. Here the CDR3 DNA reads TGTGCCAGCAGTCTAGGCCCAGTTCCCTACGAGCAGTACGTC. The rearrangement joins TRBV6-6 to TRBJ2-7; no reliable D call. The V and J ends lost 5 bases and 2 bases respectively, with 13 bases between them. Germline-derived CDR1 and CDR2 are MNHNY and SVGAGI (reference sequence). There are 14 residues in the CDR3.

The chain joins TRBV19 to TRBJ2-1; 14 positions agree with TRBD2. This CDR3 is built from 21 residues. Germline assignment: CDR1 LNHDA and CDR2 SQIVND (reference sequence). Trimming at V came to 0 bases and at J to 2 bases, leaving 12 bases not matched to a gene. CDR3 loop: CASSIDLSTSGRAGAYNEQFF. In nucleotides, the CDR3 is TGTGCCAGTAGTATAGATCTTTCGACTAGCGGGAGGGCCGGGGCCTACAATGAGCAGTTCTTC.

This chain uses TRBV11-3 with TRBJ2-1, with D possibly TRBD1 on 5 matching bases. The CDR3 runs to 14 residues. Germline assignment: CDR1 SGHNT and CDR2 YENEEA. The ends were cut back, 0 bases at V and 8 bases at J, with 11 bases in the middle. DNA for the CDR3: TGTGCCAGCAGCTTAGACAGGGTAGGTGATGAGCAGTTCTTC. Its protein is CASSLDRVGDEQFF.

This chain links TRBV15 with TRBJ1-2; 7 bases are a match to TRBD1. The CDR3 runs 13 residues. Germline CDR1 is LNHNV and CDR2 is YYDKDF (reference sequence). Trimming took 8 bases from V and 3 from J; bases not matched to a gene: 6. CDR3 region: CATSLTGDYGYTF. As DNA, the CDR3 is TGTGCCACCTCGTTAACAGGGGACTATGGCTACACCTTC.

For the CDR3, the DNA is TGTGCCAGCAGCCATGGGACAGGCCATGAAAAACTGTTTTTT. It encodes CASSHGTGHEKLFF. The chain recombines TRBV16 with TRBJ1-4; 8 nucleotides line up with TRBD1. The ends lost 3 bases at V and 6 bases at J; junction bases unmatched: 3. CDR1 and CDR2 (germline): KGHSY, FQNENV. The CDR3 extends over 14 amino acids.

V is TRBV25-1 and J is TRBJ1-1; the D gene is possibly TRBD1 (5 bases). The germline gives CDR1 MGHDK, CDR2 SYGVNS. The V and J ends lost 4 bases and 8 bases respectively, with 11 bases between them. This CDR3 region has 12 residues. The DNA of the CDR3 is TGTGCCAGCAGTGGGACACCGCTCGAAGCTTTCTTT. Translation: CASSGTPLEAFF.

The rearrangement links TRBV11-3 to TRBJ2-7; D is possibly TRBD1 (6 bases). The V end was cut by 5 bases, the J end by 0 bases, with 17 bases between. This CDR3 contains 16 residues. CDR1 is SGHNT, CDR2 YENEEA, per germline. The DNA of the CDR3 is TGTGCCAGCAGCCTCCCAGGTAGGGGGAGCTCCTACGAGCAGTACTTC. Protein: CASSLPGRGSSYEQYF.

About this clone: One junction end does not reproduce the germline sequence, and a read error may be involved. The genes are TRBV20-1 and TRBJ1-2, with D unclear. Germline CDR1 and CDR2: DFQATT and SNEGSKA (reference sequence). The CDR3 is 10 amino acids. In nucleotides, the CDR3 is TGCAGTGCTACAAACTATGGCTACCCCTTC. Its protein product is CSATNYGYPF.

The chain is built from TRBV6-6 and TRBJ1-1, with D tentatively TRBD1 (5 bases). Germline V CDR1 and CDR2: MNHNY, SVGAGI (reference sequence). The CDR3 sequence is 15 residues long. V shed 6 bases and J shed 3 bases, with 17 bases lying between them. The CDR3: CASRERISGYTEAFF. The CDR3 bases are TGTGCCAGCAGGGAACGTATATCAGGGTACACTGAAGCTTTCTTT.

The chain uses TRBV6-6 and TRBJ2-1, with 10 bases lining up with TRBD2. Germline CDR1 is MNHNY and CDR2 is SVGAGI (reference sequence). The junction had 10 bases not matched to a gene; V was cut back by 8 bases and J by 9 bases. This CDR3 region has 14 residues. The CDR3 here is CASLRTSGEGEQFF. The CDR3 region has the DNA TGTGCCAGCCTCCGGACTAGCGGCGAAGGTGAGCAGTTCTTC.

The chain has TRBV9 and TRBJ2-4; 7 bases are a match to TRBD2. The CDR3 consists of 15 residues. Germline CDR1 is SGDLS and CDR2 is YYNGEE. The ends lost 3 bases at V and 2 bases at J; junction bases unmatched: 5. The CDR3 coding sequence is TGTGCCAGCAGCGGGGGCGGGAGCTCCAAAAACATTCAGTACTTC. This gives the protein CASSGGGSSKNIQYF.

The chain has TRBV5-5 and TRBJ2-7; 7 nucleotides line up with TRBD1. The CDR3 sequence is 13 residues long. Germline CDR1 SGHKS, CDR2 YYEKEE (reference sequence). V was pared by 2 bases and J by 4 bases, with 3 bases of the junction left unmatched. In DNA form, the CDR3 reads TGTGCCAGCAGCTTTGACAGGGAATACGAGCAGTACTTC. The encoded protein is CASSFDREYEQYF.

The gene calls are TRBV9 and TRBJ1-1, with D hard to call. Looked up from germline, CDR1 is SGDLS and CDR2 is YYNGEE. This CDR3 has 13 amino acids. V lost 3 bases, J lost 5 bases, and 11 bases lay in between. The CDR3 protein is CASSAFPGTEAFF. For the CDR3, the DNA is TGTGCCAGCAGCGCCTTTCCGGGGACTGAAGCTTTCTTT.

The rearrangement links TRBV11-3 to TRBJ2-7; the D gene is possibly TRBD1 (6 bases). V lost 5 bases and J 1 base, leaving 15 bases between the germline ends. Germline V lookup: CDR1 SGHNT, CDR2 YENEEA. This CDR3 is built from 15 residues. The CDR3: CASSPRGGRSYEQYV. In DNA form, the CDR3 reads TGTGCCAGCAGCCCGAGAGGGGGTAGATCCTACGAGCAGTACGTC.